The present TCR beta chain was sequenced within a study of memory CD4+ T cells and cytomegalovirus serostatus. Trimming left V 2 bases short and J 2 bases short, with 15 bases between. CDR3 length: 16 amino acids. Germline lookup yields CDR1 MNHNS and CDR2 SASEGT. Single viable CD3+CD4+CD8-CD45RO+ cells were sorted as the memory CD4+ T cells. After thawing, CD4+ T cells were positively selected. Concerning this clone itself: What it binds is not known.

Data came from immunoSEQ multiplex PCR; TCRdb stores just in-frame clones and leaves some out. The sample holds about 45,000 clones, around 80% seen once. Study-wide results and caveats: Suggested: most of the CMV-linked TCR signature lies in CD4+ memory cells.

Specimen: memory CD4+ T cells from blood. This clonotype originated in an adult in good health and CMV-seronegative. The rearrangement joins TRBV6-1 to TRBJ1-2, with unresolved D. The CDR3 is CASSESSRPLNYGYTF. The CDR3 nucleotides are TGTGCCAGCAGTGAATCTTCAAGACCACTGAACTATGGCTACACCTTC.